The next 5 T cell receptor beta chains were all read from a single sample in a study of TIL therapy for anti-PD-1-resistant metastatic lung cancer. As to time point: pre-treatment sample, taken before nivolumab and TIL therapy. The tumor samples were excised metastases, mostly pleural nodules or supraclavicular lymph nodes. Sequencing used immunoSEQ v3. Produced via immunoSEQ multiplex PCR; TCRdb's table is partial and in-frame only. The table has under 100,000 clones, about two thirds seen once. Sequencing was performed on tumor tissue, taken at baseline. Every receptor here comes from a person between 25 and 80 years old with non-small cell lung cancer.

The chain links TRBV4-2 to TRBJ2-7; 9 bases line up with TRBD2. With V trimmed by 1 base and J by 0 bases, 7 bases remained unmatched. Germline CDR1 reads LGHNA; CDR2 reads YNFKEQ. The CDR3 extends over 17 amino acids. The CDR3 region has the DNA TGTGCCAGCAGCCAAGTACTAGCGGGTACAGCCTCCTACGAGCAGTACTTC. It codes for CASSQVLAGTASYEQYF.

The chain joins TRBV29-1 to TRBJ2-5; D might be TRBD1 (7 bases). Germline CDR1 reads SQVTM; CDR2 reads ANQGSEA. Trimming removed 7 bases from V and 0 bases from J, with 9 bases in between. This CDR3 spans 12 amino acids. In nucleotides, the CDR3 is TGCAGCGGCGGGACAGACCAAGAGACCCAGTACTTC. It encodes CSGGTDQETQYF.

The chain links TRBV4-3 to TRBJ2-7; possibly TRBD1 for D (6 bases). Germline CDR1 reads LGHNA; CDR2 reads YSLEER. V was pared by 0 bases and J by 0 bases, with 15 bases between. CDR3 size: 17 residues. The chain's CDR3 is CASSQDRGQWSSYEQYF. The CDR3 DNA is TGCGCCAGCAGCCAAGATCGAGGACAGTGGAGCTCCTACGAGCAGTACTTC.

This chain uses TRBV6-5 with TRBJ1-4, with a weak D call TRBD1 (6 bases). Trimming took 0 bases from V and 8 from J, leaving 16 bases between them. Germline V gives CDR1 MNHEY, CDR2 SVGAGI. The CDR3 contains 16 residues. Written as DNA, the CDR3 is TGTGCCAGCAGTTACTCTTGGACAGCTTGGGAAGAAAAACTGTTTTTT. Protein: CASSYSWTAWEEKLFF.

Points on this clone: This may be a read error, as it is one base from a much larger clone. The chain carries TRBV3-1 (or the pseudogene TRBV3-2) and TRBJ1-5; unclear D gene. Looked up from germline, CDR1 is LGHDT and CDR2 is YNNKEL (reference sequence). The CDR3 is 14 residues long. V lost 6 bases, J lost 0 bases, and 9 bases lay in between. CDR3 residues: CASSQEISNQPQHF. In DNA form, the CDR3 reads TGTGCCAGCAGTCAGGAGATTAGCAATCAGCCCCAGCATTTT.